The 28 T cell receptor beta chains below all came from one sample that was sequenced in a study of T cell repertoires in ileal Crohn's disease. Repertoires were generated with immunoSEQ multiplex PCR, while TCRdb's copy carries only in-frame clones and drops some. Of 30,000 to 35,000 clones in the sample, roughly 75% were seen once. Sequenced: ileal tissue. The origin of the receptors is an adult with Crohn's disease.

This clone was seen just once. DNA for the CDR3: TGTGCCAGTAGCTGGGCTCGTCGTGATGGCTACACCTTC. This codes for CASSWARRDGYTF. The chain couples TRBV19 to TRBJ1-2; D is unclear. The ends were cut back, 6 bases at V and 6 bases at J, with 14 bases in the middle. Germline V gene sequence: CDR1 LNHDA, CDR2 SQIVND (reference sequence). This CDR3 region has 13 residues. The entire variable domain, with the rest obtained from reference TRBV19 and TRBJ1-2, is as follows: DGGITQSPKYLFRKEGQNVTLSCEQNLNHDAMYWYRQDPGQGLRLIYYSQIVNDFQKGDIAEGYSVSREKKESFPLTVTSAQKNPTAFYLCASSWARRDGYTFGSGTRLTVV.

The chain employs TRBV7-9 and TRBJ1-1; TRBD1 aligns across 7 bases. CDR1 and CDR2 from the germline V gene are SEHNR and FQNEAQ (reference sequence). V was clipped by 8 bases and J by 1 base; unmatched bases: 7. The CDR3 contains 14 residues. This CDR3 is CASGPGQTNTEAFF. CDR3 bases: TGTGCCAGCGGCCCGGGACAGACGAACACTGAAGCTTTCTTT.

The V call is TRBV6-1, the J call TRBJ1-5, with no clear D. The CDR3 totals 15 residues. The V and J ends lost 6 bases and 4 bases respectively, with 16 bases between them. Germline values: CDR1 MNHNS, CDR2 SASEGT. The CDR3 DNA reads TGTGCCAGCAGGGTAGACAATGTGGTAAATCAGCCCCAGCATTTT. This encodes CASRVDNVVNQPQHF.

V is TRBV11-2 and J is TRBJ2-2, with TRBD1 as a possible D gene (6 bases). The CDR3 is made up of 16 amino acids. Between the trimmed V and J ends, which lost 3 bases and 4 bases, there was a span of 15 bases. The germline V gene encodes CDR1 SGHAT and CDR2 FQNNGV. The CDR3 region has the DNA TGTGCCAGCAGCTTCCATACGGTCAGGGGCACCGGGGAGCTGTTTTTT. It codes for CASSFHTVRGTGELFF.

This clone was counted a few times. V usage is TRBV6-1 and J usage is TRBJ1-1; TRBD1 matches at 8 bases. Per germline, CDR1 MNHNS and CDR2 SASEGT. The CDR3 is 12 residues long. J gave up 4 bases and V 6 bases, and 1 base lay outside the gene matches. CDR3 sequence: CASRQGVTEAFF. CDR3 nucleotides: TGTGCCAGCAGACAGGGGGTCACTGAAGCTTTCTTT.

The J gene is TRBJ2-7, the V gene TRBV11-2; D is possibly TRBD2 (6 bases). The CDR3 totals 16 residues. Per the germline V gene, CDR1 is SGHAT and CDR2 is FQNNGV. The V end lost 2 bases, the J end lost 3 bases, and 17 bases lay between the germline ends. The CDR3 region has the DNA TGTGCCAGCAGCTTAAGCGGCGGGACGCTTGGCTACGAGCAGTACTTC. It codes for CASSLSGGTLGYEQYF.

A single count supports this clone. The CDR3, as DNA: TGCGCCAGCAGCCCTAGTTACTACAATGAGCAGTTCTTC. It translates to CASSPSYYNEQFF. The chain recombines TRBV5-1 with TRBJ2-1; D call uncertain. This CDR3 is built from 13 residues. The V gene's germline CDR1 is SGHRS and CDR2 YFSETQ. Deletions cut 4 bases from V and 3 bases from J, with 8 bases between.

The chain combines TRBV7-2 with TRBJ2-7; 8 positions match TRBD1. CDR3 size: 15 residues. Trimming took 10 bases from V and 3 from J; bases not matched to a gene: 14. CDR1 and CDR2 (germline): SGHTA, FQGNSA. Here the CDR3 DNA reads TGTGCCACACAAAACGGACAGGGATCGGTCTACGAGCAGTACTTC. Its translation: CATQNGQGSVYEQYF.

The chain recombines TRBV5-8 with TRBJ1-1; D might be TRBD1 (5 bases). Germline V lookup: CDR1 SGHTS, CDR2 YDEGEE. Trimming took 0 bases from V and 5 from J, leaving 23 bases between them. The CDR3 consists of 18 residues. The CDR3 coding sequence is TGTGCCAGCAGCTTGGACCTCCGGGACTACCGGGGTTTAACTGAAGCTTTCTTT. Translated, it gives CASSLDLRDYRGLTEAFF.

The chain carries TRBV7-2 and TRBJ2-7; D is perhaps TRBD2 (7 bases). Trimming took off 4 bases at V and 1 base at J, with 20 bases between the two ends. The CDR3 contains 17 residues. Germline CDR1 SGHTA, CDR2 FQGNSA. The CDR3 sequence is CASSYRGGGAGSYEQYF. The CDR3 bases are TGTGCCAGCAGCTATAGGGGCGGGGGCGCGGGATCCTACGAGCAGTACTTC.

The chain combines TRBV6-4 with TRBJ2-3; 7 bases match TRBD1. This CDR3 spans 15 amino acids. Trimming took 0 bases from V and 4 from J; bases not matched to a gene: 4. Germline lookup yields CDR1 MRHNA and CDR2 SNTAGT. CDR3 sequence (DNA): TGTGCCAGCAGTGACTCGAGCCAGGGGGCAGATACGCAGTATTTT. It encodes CASSDSSQGADTQYF.

The chain links TRBV5-1 to TRBJ1-3; tentatively, D is TRBD1 (6 bases). CDR3 length equals 17 residues. Trimming pared 4 bases from V and 3 bases from J, leaving 20 bases between. Germline lookup yields CDR1 SGHRS and CDR2 YFSETQ. The DNA of the CDR3 is TGCGCCAGCAGCCCAGGCCGTACAGGGTATGATGGAAACACCATATATTTT. Its protein is CASSPGRTGYDGNTIYF.

This sequence joins TRBV2 and TRBJ1-1, with 8 bases that match TRBD1. The V and J ends lost 5 bases and 5 bases, in that order; junction bases with no gene match: 10. Germline lookup yields CDR1 SNHLY and CDR2 FYNNEI. This CDR3 has 15 amino acids. CDR3 loop: CASSTPPTGETEAFF. In DNA, the CDR3 is TGTGCCAGCAGTACCCCTCCGACAGGGGAAACTGAAGCTTTCTTT.

The table lists this clone with a few counts. V and J are TRBV7-3 and TRBJ2-2; 7 bases agree with TRBD2. V was clipped by 8 bases and J by 1 base; unmatched bases: 7. CDR1 SGHTA and CDR2 FQGTGA come from the germline V gene. The CDR3 has 15 amino acids. CDR3: CASRRGGENTGELFF. CDR3 bases: TGTGCCAGCCGCCGTGGGGGGGAGAACACCGGGGAGCTGTTTTTT. Full variable domain (missing parts from reference TRBV7-3 and TRBJ2-2): GAGVSQTPSNKVTEKGKYVELRCDPISGHTALYWYRQSLGQGPEFLIYFQGTGAADDSGLPNDRFFAVRPEGSVSTLKIQRTERGDSAVYLCASRRGGENTGELFFGEGSRLTVL.

The chain employs TRBV2 and TRBJ1-2; D perhaps matches TRBD1 (6 bases). V lost 10 bases and J lost 6, with 18 bases in between. This CDR3 has 13 amino acids. The germline V gene has CDR1 SNHLY and CDR2 FYNNEI. Written as DNA, the CDR3 is TGTGCCATCCCCTCGGCAGGGGTAAATGGCTACACCTTC. Its translation is CAIPSAGVNGYTF.

V is TRBV5-1 and J is TRBJ1-3, with D uncertain. Germline CDR1 is SGHRS and CDR2 is YFSETQ. V gave up 4 bases and J gave up 0 bases, with 17 bases separating them. The CDR3 is 17 amino acids. CDR3 sequence (DNA): TGCGCCAGCAGCGTTACGACGGGTGACTTCTCTGGAAACACCATATATTTT. Amino acid sequence: CASSVTTGDFSGNTIYF.

This clone was seen only once. The chain has TRBV5-6 and TRBJ2-5; D unclear. The CDR3 extends over 14 amino acids. V lost 0 bases and J 5 bases, leaving 11 bases between the germline ends. Germline V lookup: CDR1 SGHDT, CDR2 YYEEEE. Here the CDR3 reads CASSLVGRSETQYF. The DNA for the CDR3 is TGTGCCAGCAGCTTGGTCGGCAGGTCGGAGACCCAGTACTTC.

V is TRBV7-2 and J is TRBJ1-1; no clear D. CDR1 and CDR2 from the germline V gene are SGHTA and FQGNSA. The CDR3 has 14 amino acids. V was pared by 1 base and J by 5 bases, with 11 bases between. For the CDR3, the DNA is TGTGCCAGCAGCTTAGGGGAGCGGATAACTGAAGCTTTCTTT. It is translated as CASSLGERITEAFF.

The J gene is TRBJ1-5, the V gene TRBV2, with 7 bases aligning to TRBD1. The CDR3 spans 14 residues. CDR1 SNHLY and CDR2 FYNNEI come from the germline V gene. After removal of 6 bases from V and 7 bases from J, the junction contained 9 bases not matched to a gene. The CDR3 region is CASRGTVVEQPQHF. For the CDR3, the DNA is TGTGCCAGCAGGGGGACAGTAGTGGAACAGCCCCAGCATTTT.

The J gene is TRBJ2-5, the V gene TRBV9; TRBD1 matches 9 bases. CDR1 and CDR2 from the germline V gene are SGDLS and YYNGEE. V shed 3 bases, J shed 5 bases, and the junction held 5 bases outside the gene matches. This CDR3 region has 14 residues. CDR3 sequence reads: CASSGTGVGETQYF. For the CDR3, the DNA is TGTGCCAGCAGCGGGACAGGGGTCGGGGAGACCCAGTACTTC.

This chain joins TRBV28 and TRBJ2-1; 8 bases map to TRBD1. The CDR3 covers 14 residues. The germline V gene encodes CDR1 MDHEN and CDR2 SYDVKM. V lost 2 bases to trimming and J lost 6 bases; unmatched junction nucleotides: 3. CDR3 DNA sequence: TGTGCCAGCAGTTTAGGACAGGGAGGCAATGAGCAGTTCTTC. As protein: CASSLGQGGNEQFF.

The rearrangement uses TRBV5-5 and TRBJ2-5, with D tentatively TRBD2 (5 bases). The tail of the sequence fits TRBJ2-7 better, so the J call may be wrong. This CDR3 spans 15 amino acids. The germline V gene encodes CDR1 SGHKS and CDR2 YYEKEE (reference sequence). The CDR3 DNA sequence: TGTGCCAGCAGCGTAGGCCCTGGAGGCTCCTACGAGCAGTACTTC. This codes for CASSVGPGGSYEQYF.

The chain uses TRBV11-2 and TRBJ2-5; TRBD2 agrees at 8 bases. CDR1 is SGHAT, CDR2 FQNNGV, per germline. With 1 base clipped from V and 4 bases from J, the junction kept 2 bases outside the gene matches. The CDR3 covers 14 residues. CDR3 amino acids: CASSLGLAGETQYF. In DNA, the CDR3 is TGTGCCAGCAGCTTAGGTCTAGCGGGAGAGACCCAGTACTTC.

The chain has TRBV15 and TRBJ1-1; unclear D gene. Trimming removed 4 bases from V and 9 bases from J, with 21 bases in between. Looked up from germline, CDR1 is LNHNV and CDR2 is YYDKDF (reference sequence). There are 15 residues in the CDR3. As DNA, the CDR3 is TGTGCCACCAGCATTATCCAGACTAGGGATAGGCAAGCTTTCTTT. As protein: CATSIIQTRDRQAFF.

This clone was seen more than once but under ten times. The gene calls are TRBV30 and TRBJ2-5; D possibly corresponds to TRBD2 (6 bases). This CDR3 region has 14 residues. The V gene lost 2 bases and the J gene lost 5 bases, with 15 bases spanning the gap. From germline, CDR1 is GTSNPN and CDR2 SVGIG (reference sequence). The CDR3 region has the DNA TGTGCCTGGAGTCCCGCGGGGCTGGAGGAGACCCAGTACTTC. This codes for CAWSPAGLEETQYF.

This clone was recorded once. The chain links TRBV27 to TRBJ2-5; 8 bases agree with TRBD1. Germline V gene data show CDR1 as MNHEY and CDR2 as SMNVEV (reference sequence). This CDR3 spans 14 amino acids. J was trimmed by 4 bases and V by 3 bases; bases with no gene match: 4. CDR3 sequence (DNA): TGTGCCAGCAGTTTGGCAGGGGGCACAGAGACCCAGTACTTC. As protein: CASSLAGGTETQYF.

The gene calls are TRBV10-3 and TRBJ2-2, with a possible D match to TRBD2 (6 bases). This CDR3 contains 14 residues. The V end was cut by 6 bases, the J end by 2 bases, with 10 bases between. Germline values: CDR1 ENHRY, CDR2 SYGVKD. The chain's CDR3 is CAIRGGRNTGELFF. DNA of the CDR3: TGTGCCATCAGGGGGGGACGAAACACCGGGGAGCTGTTTTTT.

This rearrangement joins TRBV11-2 to TRBJ1-1; 9 bases line up with TRBD1. The CDR3 spans 14 residues. Germline loops: CDR1 SGHAT, CDR2 FQNNGV. J gave up 7 bases and V 5 bases, and 8 bases lay outside the gene matches. CDR3 nucleotides: TGTGCCAGCAGCCCAAACAGGGGGCAAGATGAAGCTTTCTTT. As protein: CASSPNRGQDEAFF.